The 32 T cell receptor beta chains below come from one sample, sequenced in a study of type 1 regulatory T cells. Study-wide findings and caveats: Compared with non-Tr1 cells, Tr1 cells showed a narrower TCR repertoire.

From the reads, TCRdb called clonotypes with MiXCR, one entry per CDR3 protein. This table holds more than 4,000 distinct CDR3 sequences, about 24% found once. Their target antigens are unknown. Sequenced input: cultured type 1 regulatory T (Tr1) cells, either the whole culture or a sorted fraction (not recorded which). Receptors were obtained from a human donor in good health.

This clonotype has more than one count but fewer than ten. The chain employs TRBV10-2 and TRBJ2-2, with D possibly TRBD1 on 5 matching bases. The germline CDR1 and CDR2 sequences are WSHSY and SAAADI. This CDR3 has 14 residues. Trimming pared 4 bases from V and 4 bases from J, leaving 10 bases between. DNA of the CDR3: TGCGCCAGCAGTGTGGGGCAGGTCACCGGGGAGCTGTTTTTT. Translation: CASSVGQVTGELFF.

This clonotype is deemed medium-sized (0.01 to 0.1%). The V and J genes are TRBV30 and TRBJ2-7; TRBD2 matches 10 bases. The trim removed 8 bases at V and 0 bases at J, leaving 7 bases unmatched. The length of the CDR3 is 14 residues. CDR1 is GTSNPN and CDR2 is SVGIG in the germline V gene (reference sequence). CDR3 in DNA: TGTGCCCACAGCGGGACTAGCGCCTCCTACGAGCAGTACTTC. It is translated as CAHSGTSASYEQYF.

This chain links TRBV15 with TRBJ1-3; maybe TRBD1 (6 bases). V was clipped by 4 bases and J by 4 bases, with 17 bases between them. Looked up from germline, CDR1 is LNHNV and CDR2 is YYDKDF (reference sequence). This CDR3 spans 16 amino acids. CDR3 coding DNA: TGTGCCACCAGCACGGGAAACAGGGTGGCGGGAAACACCATATATTTT. Protein product: CATSTGNRVAGNTIYF.

This clonotype is classed as medium-sized. The chain combines TRBV6-2 or TRBV6-3 with TRBJ1-1; TRBD1 might be the D (5 bases). V was cut by 2 bases and J by 2 bases, with 9 bases left in between. Germline V gene sequence: CDR1 MNHEY, CDR2 SVGEGT. The CDR3 contains 14 residues. For the CDR3, the DNA is TGTGCCAGCAGTTACGGGGCGGTAAACACTGAAGCTTTCTTT. The encoded protein is CASSYGAVNTEAFF.

This clonotype was seen only a few times. This sequence joins TRBV5-1 and TRBJ1-1, with D hard to call. Between the trimmed V and J ends, which lost 0 bases and 4 bases, there was a span of 16 bases. Germline lookup yields CDR1 SGHRS and CDR2 YFSETQ. This CDR3 comprises 16 residues. The chain's CDR3 is CASSLVGGPAATEAFF. CDR3 DNA: TGCGCCAGCAGCTTGGTTGGCGGGCCCGCTGCCACTGAAGCTTTCTTT.

This clonotype was detected only a few times. The chain recombines TRBV7-2 with TRBJ2-2; the match to TRBD1 covers 7 bases. This CDR3 is built from 15 residues. V shed 3 bases, J shed 4 bases, and the junction held 5 bases outside the gene matches. The germline gives CDR1 SGHTA, CDR2 FQGNSA. The CDR3 DNA sequence: TGTGCCAGCAGCTTCGACAGGGTTCCCACCGGGGAGCTGTTTTTT. This gives the protein CASSFDRVPTGELFF. Full variable domain (remainder filled in from reference TRBV7-2 and TRBJ2-2): GAGVSQSPSNKVTEKGKDVELRCDPISGHTALYWYRQSLGQGLEFLIYFQGNSAPDKSGLPSDRFSAERTGGSVSTLTIQRTQQEDSAVYLCASSFDRVPTGELFFGEGSRLTVL.

Details on this clonotype: A much larger clonotype is one base distant, so this may be a read error. The chain has TRBV2 and TRBJ1-5; D not resolved. Trimming pared 5 bases from V and 4 bases from J, leaving 12 bases between. Germline V gives CDR1 SNHLY, CDR2 FYNNEI. This CDR3 has 14 residues. The CDR3 is CASSPDIRNQPQHF. As DNA, the CDR3 is TGTGCCAGCAGTCCCGATATAAGGAATCAGCCCCAGCATTTT.

Worth noting for this clonotype: This likely stems from a read error, as it lies one base from a far larger clone. The chain joins TRBV7-2 to TRBJ2-1; D ambiguous. Per germline, CDR1 SGHTA and CDR2 FQGNSA. CDR3 size: 14 residues. V shed 2 bases and J shed 10 bases, with 15 bases lying between them. CDR3 in amino acids: CASSLRGEFAEQFF. The CDR3 DNA reads as TGTGCCAGCAGCTTAAGAGGCGAGTTCGCCGAGCAGTTCTTC.

The rearrangement uses TRBV5-1 and TRBJ2-7, with D possibly called TRBD1 or TRBD2 (5 bases each). CDR3 length equals 13 residues. Germline V gene lookup returns CDR1 SGHRS and CDR2 YFSETQ. V lost 5 bases, J lost 4 bases, and 13 bases lay in between. The CDR3 loop reads CASSTGPGYEQYF. CDR3 DNA sequence: TGCGCCAGCAGTACGGGACCGGGGTACGAGCAGTACTTC.

In its sample, this clonotype is medium-sized. V usage is TRBV20-1 and J usage is TRBJ2-1; 9 bases are a match to TRBD2. Trimming cost V 0 bases and J 2 bases; bases outside gene matches: 8. Germline assignment: CDR1 DFQATT and CDR2 SNEGSKA (reference sequence). This CDR3 spans 17 amino acids. CDR3 nucleotide sequence: TGCAGTGCTAGAGACCGCGGGGGGGGGCGCGCCTACAATGAGCAGTTCTTC. This gives the protein CSARDRGGGRAYNEQFF.

The chain couples TRBV5-1 to TRBJ2-5; maybe TRBD2 (5 bases). This CDR3 contains 14 residues. Germline CDR1 SGHRS, CDR2 YFSETQ. V was shortened by 4 bases and J by 5 bases, with 15 bases between the two germline ends. CDR3 in amino acids: CASSLTSGVETQYF. CDR3 DNA sequence: TGCGCCAGCAGCCTCACTAGTGGAGTTGAGACCCAGTACTTC.

Only a few counts were recorded for this clonotype. This chain connects TRBV25-1 to TRBJ2-1; the D gene could be TRBD1 or TRBD2 (5 bases each). V gave up 7 bases and J gave up 6 bases, with 19 bases separating them. The CDR3 has 15 amino acids. The V gene's germline CDR1 is MGHDK and CDR2 SYGVNS. The CDR3 coding sequence is TGTGCCAGCACCTCCTACGAGGGGAAAACCAATGAGCAGTTCTTC. As protein: CASTSYEGKTNEQFF.

This clonotype has just a few counts. J is TRBJ2-1 and V is TRBV5-1; possibly TRBD2 for D (5 bases). Germline-derived CDR1 and CDR2 are SGHRS and YFSETQ. CDR3 length: 14 amino acids. Between the trimmed V and J ends, which lost 1 base and 10 bases, there was a span of 15 bases. The CDR3 loop is CASSLNLAPIEQFF. CDR3 bases: TGCGCCAGCAGCTTGAATCTAGCTCCGATCGAGCAGTTCTTC. Complete variable domain (other parts from reference TRBV5-1 and TRBJ2-1): KAGVTQTPRYLIKTRGQQVTLSCSPISGHRSVSWYQQTPGQGLQFLFEYFSETQRNKGNFPGRFSGRQFSNSRSEMNVSTLELGDSALYLCASSLNLAPIEQFFGPGTRLTVL.

This clonotype came up a few times. This sequence is one base from a far larger clone and is likely a read error. The chain uses TRBV11-3 and TRBJ2-7, with no clear D. Germline CDR1 and CDR2: SGHNT and YENEEA. The CDR3 consists of 13 residues. V was cut by 5 bases and J by 2 bases, with 10 bases left in between. The CDR3 loop reads CASSRYSPYEQYF. In DNA, the CDR3 is TGTGCCAGCAGCCGATACTCCCCCTACGAGCAGTACTTC.

In DNA, the CDR3 is TGTGCCAGCAGCCTGACTGGGAGCGGGGGGATATACAATGAGCAGTTCTTC. This translates into CASSLTGSGGIYNEQFF. The J gene is TRBJ2-1, the V gene TRBV3-1; 9 bases fit TRBD2. Germline loops: CDR1 LGHDT, CDR2 YNNKEL (reference sequence). The ends lost 4 bases at V and 4 bases at J; junction bases unmatched: 11. The CDR3 length is 17 residues.

The J gene is TRBJ1-1, the V gene TRBV29-1, with D unclear. CDR1 and CDR2 (germline): SQVTM, ANQGSEA. V was trimmed by 6 bases and J by 3 bases, leaving 11 bases between them. The CDR3 is 12 amino acids. The DNA of the CDR3 is TGCAGCGTGTCTCGGAGGTACACTGAAGCTTTCTTT. The encoded protein is CSVSRRYTEAFF.

CDR3 region: CATRAQPTDTQYF. CDR3 coding DNA: TGTGCCACCCGGGCCCAACCCACAGATACGCAGTATTTT. This chain connects TRBV24-1 to TRBJ2-3; D uncertain. This CDR3 has 13 amino acids. Trimming shortened V by 9 bases and J by 2 bases, and 11 bases separated the two germline ends. Germline V lookup: CDR1 KGHDR, CDR2 SFDVKD.

Turning to this clonotype: A single base separates this from a much larger clone, so it may be a read error. The chain joins TRBV28 to TRBJ1-6, with D possibly matching TRBD1 (6 bases). The germline V and J ends were trimmed by 11 bases and 9 bases, with 14 bases remaining between them. The germline gives CDR1 MDHEN, CDR2 SYDVKM. This CDR3 contains 12 residues. The CDR3 spells CAEGGASSPLHF. The CDR3 coding sequence is TGTGCCGAGGGGGGAGCAAGTTCACCCCTCCACTTT.

CDR3 sequence: CASSQVGTGRGELFF. CDR3 DNA sequence: TGTGCCAGCAGCCAAGTAGGGACAGGCCGCGGGGAGCTGTTTTTT. The chain employs TRBV3-1 and TRBJ2-2, with 8 bases fitting TRBD1. Germline lookup yields CDR1 LGHDT and CDR2 YNNKEL (reference sequence). J lost 7 bases, V lost 1 base, and 5 bases had no gene match. The CDR3 runs 15 residues.

The V call is TRBV7-9, the J call TRBJ2-5; TRBD1 matches at 8 bases. Germline V gives CDR1 SEHNR, CDR2 FQNEAQ (reference sequence). The CDR3 is 14 amino acids. The V gene end was trimmed by 5 bases and the J gene end by 5 bases; junction bases not matched to a gene: 7. In DNA form, the CDR3 reads TGTGCCAGCAGCAGATGGACAGGGAATGAGACCCAGTACTTC. It codes for CASSRWTGNETQYF.

This clonotype is labeled medium-sized. V usage is TRBV7-3 and J usage is TRBJ2-7, with 8 positions matching TRBD2. This CDR3 has 15 amino acids. CDR1 is SGHTA, CDR2 FQGTGA, per germline. V lost 5 bases and J lost 3; bases outside the gene matches: 9. CDR3 nucleotide sequence: TGTGCCAGCAGCGCCGGGGGGGGGCCCTACTACGAGCAGTACTTC. Translated, it gives CASSAGGGPYYEQYF.

The chain has TRBV12-3 or TRBV12-4 and TRBJ1-1; D possibly corresponds to TRBD1 (5 bases). The length of the CDR3 is 14 residues. V lost 4 bases, J lost 4 bases, and 13 bases lay in between. CDR3 bases: TGTGCCAGCAGTTCCTGGGGGGGTTTCACTGAAGCTTTCTTT. Amino acids: CASSSWGGFTEAFF.

This clonotype has at least ten counts. This chain connects TRBV27 to TRBJ1-4; tentatively, D is TRBD1 (5 bases). The germline V gene has CDR1 MNHEY and CDR2 SMNVEV (reference sequence). Trimming cost V 5 bases and J 8 bases, with 15 bases left between them. This CDR3 is 14 amino acids long. The CDR3 is CASSPGLWEEKLFF. The CDR3 region has the DNA TGTGCCAGCAGTCCGGGACTCTGGGAGGAAAAACTGTTTTTT.

Points on this clonotype: This may arise from a read error, as a much more abundant clone is one base away. The chain carries TRBV19 and TRBJ2-6; D could derive from TRBD1 or TRBD2 (5 bases each). Germline CDR1 is LNHDA and CDR2 is SQIVND (reference sequence). The length of the CDR3 is 16 residues. CDR3 DNA sequence: TGTGCCAGTAGTATTATCGGGCTGGGTGGGGGCAACGTCCTGACTTTC. It yields the protein CASSIIGLGGGNVLTF.

The V call is TRBV12-3 or TRBV12-4, the J call TRBJ1-2; D is undetermined. The CDR3 is 11 amino acids. Between the trimmed V and J ends, which lost 5 bases and 10 bases, there was a span of 11 bases. CDR3 DNA: TGTGCCAGCAGTCGGTGGTTGGACTACACCTTC. This sequence encodes CASSRWLDYTF.

Within the sample, this clonotype is medium-sized (0.01 to 0.1%). The chain is built from TRBV5-1 and TRBJ1-1, with D maybe TRBD1 (5 bases). Germline values: CDR1 SGHRS, CDR2 YFSETQ. The CDR3 has 14 residues. Trimming pared 6 bases from V and 3 bases from J, leaving 15 bases between. The CDR3 nucleotides read TGCGCCAGCACCCAAGGTGGGGACTACACTGAAGCTTTCTTT. This encodes CASTQGGDYTEAFF.

A note on this clonotype: This sequence may be a read error, since a much larger clone differs from it by one base. The rearrangement uses TRBV11-2 and TRBJ2-3, with D unclear. Germline values: CDR1 SGHAT, CDR2 FQNNGV. The CDR3 is 15 residues long. The CDR3 spells CASCLVVARTDTQYF. Here the CDR3 DNA reads TGTGCCAGCTGCTTAGTGGTGGCGCGCACAGATACGCAGTATTTT.

V and J are TRBV29-1 and TRBJ2-7; 11 bases match TRBD2. V dropped 1 base and J dropped 7; count of bases not matched to a gene: 9. CDR1 SQVTM and CDR2 ANQGSEA come from the germline V gene. The CDR3 spans 15 residues. CDR3: CSVEVGLAGGKEQYF. CDR3 coding DNA: TGCAGCGTTGAAGTTGGGCTAGCGGGGGGTAAGGAGCAGTACTTC.

This clonotype was counted at least ten times. The chain has TRBV18 and TRBJ2-5; D unresolved. Germline-derived CDR1 and CDR2 are KGHSH and LQKENI. This CDR3 spans 16 amino acids. Between the trimmed V and J ends, which lost 0 bases and 5 bases, there was a span of 16 bases. In nucleotides, the CDR3 is TGTGCCAGCTCACCACCGGATTCCCCCAGAAGGGAGACCCAGTACTTC. Translation gives CASSPPDSPRRETQYF.

Within the sample, this clonotype is medium-sized. J is TRBJ2-1 and V is TRBV11-2, with a tentative D call TRBD2 (7 bases). Germline CDR1 is SGHAT and CDR2 is FQNNGV. The CDR3 runs to 14 residues. Trimming removed 1 base from V and 9 bases from J, with 13 bases in between. The CDR3 region has the DNA TGTGCCAGCAGCTTAGTCGGGGGGCCGACTGAGCAGTTCTTC. It yields the protein CASSLVGGPTEQFF.

By proportion, this clonotype is medium-sized. The chain links TRBV5-4 to TRBJ1-2; D is possibly TRBD1 (6 bases). There are 15 residues in the CDR3. V was trimmed by 4 bases and J by 7 bases, leaving 20 bases between them. The V gene's germline CDR1 is SGHNT and CDR2 YYREEE (reference sequence). The CDR3 coding sequence is TGTGCCAGCAGCAATCAGTACAGGGAGTTTGGTGGCTACACCTTC. Translation gives CASSNQYREFGGYTF.

This clonotype was counted a few times. The V and J genes are TRBV2 and TRBJ2-3; 7 nucleotides match TRBD2. Germline lookup yields CDR1 SNHLY and CDR2 FYNNEI. The junction had 5 bases not matched to a gene; V was cut back by 2 bases and J by 3 bases. The CDR3 length is 15 residues. In DNA form, the CDR3 reads TGTGCCAGCAGTGAATATGGACTAGGGACAGATACGCAGTATTTT. Translated, it gives CASSEYGLGTDTQYF.